These 13 T cell receptor beta chains were sequenced from one sample in a study of T-cell memory formation after mild COVID-19. Via MiXCR, TCRdb re-called the 5' RACE reads, giving one row per CDR3 protein. Of 200,000 to 250,000 distinct CDR3 sequences listed, roughly 9.4% are singletons. Material for sequencing was PBMCs or a T cell subset sorted from them (not recorded which). The receptor set was obtained from a man aged 18 to 29 who had mild COVID-19 (a few samples of this study predate the infection). Cell type and time point are not known.

This chain joins TRBV6-2 or TRBV6-3 and TRBJ1-1; D is unresolved. CDR1 and CDR2 (germline): MNHEY, SVGEGT. The germline V and J ends were trimmed by 2 bases and 5 bases, with 12 bases remaining between them. CDR3 size: 14 residues. CDR3 sequence (DNA): TGTGCCAGCAGTTACAGTAACGGCGGGACTGAAGCTTTCTTT. Its protein product is CASSYSNGGTEAFF.

The table lists this clonotype with a few counts. V is TRBV24-1 and J is TRBJ2-1; TRBD2 matches 10 bases. Germline V lookup: CDR1 KGHDR, CDR2 SFDVKD. V was clipped by 5 bases and J by 6 bases; unmatched bases: 15. CDR3 size: 18 residues. This chain's CDR3 is CATSARHGLAVRGNEQFF. The CDR3 region has the DNA TGTGCCACCAGTGCCCGTCACGGACTAGCGGTTCGGGGCAATGAGCAGTTCTTC.

The rearrangement uses TRBV20-1 and TRBJ2-7; a possible D gene is TRBD2 (7 bases). The V gene lost 5 bases and the J gene lost 0 bases, with 17 bases spanning the gap. The CDR3 covers 15 residues. In germline, CDR1 is DFQATT, CDR2 SNEGSKA (reference sequence). The CDR3 DNA reads TGCAGTGCTGGGGAGGGGGGGGTAGGCTCCTACGAGCAGTACGTC. It encodes CSAGEGGVGSYEQYV.

The chain recombines TRBV7-2 with TRBJ1-3; D is possibly TRBD1 (5 bases). Trimming took 2 bases from V and 8 from J, leaving 16 bases between them. Germline V CDR1 and CDR2: SGHTA, FQGNSA. CDR3 length equals 15 residues. In DNA, the CDR3 is TGTGCCAGCAGCTTAACCGCCGCGGGGGGAGACACCATATATTTT. Protein: CASSLTAAGGDTIYF. Combining the CDR3 with reference TRBV7-2 and TRBJ1-3 gives the whole variable domain GAGVSQSPSNKVTEKGKDVELRCDPISGHTALYWYRQSLGQGLEFLIYFQGNSAPDKSGLPSDRFSAERTGGSVSTLTIQRTQQEDSAVYLCASSLTAAGGDTIYFGEGSWLTVV.

This chain connects TRBV5-1 to TRBJ1-5; no definite D call. Germline V gene lookup returns CDR1 SGHRS and CDR2 YFSETQ. The CDR3 totals 15 residues. Trimming took off 1 base at V and 7 bases at J, with 15 bases between the two ends. CDR3 DNA sequence: TGCGCCAGCAGCTTGAGCCCAGACGTGGGCCAGCCCCAGCATTTT. Protein sequence: CASSLSPDVGQPQHF.

V gene TRBV5-1 combines with J gene TRBJ1-1; 8 positions agree with TRBD1. Germline CDR1 reads SGHRS; CDR2 reads YFSETQ. CDR3 length: 15 amino acids. V shed 1 base and J 4 bases; nucleotides not matched to a gene: 6. The CDR3 sequence: CASSLYGQGGTEAFF. Here the CDR3 DNA reads TGCGCCAGCAGCTTGTACGGACAGGGTGGCACTGAAGCTTTCTTT.

This chain uses TRBV5-1 with TRBJ2-5; D not resolved. V was clipped by 1 base and J by 5 bases, with 12 bases between them. Germline CDR1 is SGHRS and CDR2 is YFSETQ. CDR3 length: 14 residues. The CDR3 region is CASSLRVFGETQYF. The CDR3 bases are TGCGCCAGCAGCTTGAGGGTATTTGGGGAGACCCAGTACTTC.

The rearrangement uses TRBV9 and TRBJ1-2; D gene uncertain. V was pared by 4 bases and J by 4 bases, with 11 bases between. CDR1 and CDR2 (germline): SGDLS, YYNGEE. The CDR3 length is 13 residues. DNA for the CDR3: TGTGCCAGCAGCCGGGCTCCCCTCTATGGCTACACCTTC. Translation gives CASSRAPLYGYTF.

This chain joins TRBV12-3 or TRBV12-4 and TRBJ1-3; the D gene is possibly TRBD1 (6 bases). There are 14 residues in the CDR3. Trimming removed 3 bases from V and 4 bases from J, with 10 bases in between. This CDR3 reads CASSFGGLGNTIYF. CDR3 nucleotides: TGTGCCAGCAGTTTCGGGGGGCTCGGAAACACCATATATTTT.

The chain links TRBV7-9 to TRBJ1-2; no definite D call. Trimming took off 4 bases at V and 4 bases at J, with 7 bases between the two ends. CDR1 is SEHNR and CDR2 is FQNEAQ in the germline V gene (reference sequence). The CDR3 totals 12 residues. The CDR3 DNA reads TGTGCCAGCAGCTCCCCGCCCTATGGCTACACCTTC. Residues: CASSSPPYGYTF.

The chain has TRBV3-1 and TRBJ2-2; D gene ambiguous. Germline values: CDR1 LGHDT, CDR2 YNNKEL (reference sequence). The V end was cut by 0 bases, the J end by 0 bases, with 5 bases between. The CDR3 spans 15 residues. DNA for the CDR3: TGTGCCAGCAGCCAAGAACGCCCGAACACCGGGGAGCTGTTTTTT. Translation: CASSQERPNTGELFF.

The table lists this clonotype with many counts. The rearrangement uses TRBV7-2 and TRBJ1-5; unclear D gene. The germline gives CDR1 SGHTA, CDR2 FQGNSA. The V and J ends lost 2 bases and 0 bases respectively, with 8 bases between them. CDR3 length equals 15 residues. CDR3 loop: CASSLKYYSNQPQHF. CDR3 nucleotides: TGTGCCAGCAGCTTAAAGTATTATAGCAATCAGCCCCAGCATTTT. The full variable domain, with the rest looked up from reference TRBV7-2 and TRBJ1-5, is GAGVSQSPSNKVTEKGKDVELRCDPISGHTALYWYRQSLGQGLEFLIYFQGNSAPDKSGLPSDRFSAERTGGSVSTLTIQRTQQEDSAVYLCASSLKYYSNQPQHFGDGTRLSIL.

This clonotype was detected a few times. The rearrangement joins TRBV10-3 to TRBJ2-4; D possibly matches TRBD1 or TRBD2 (5 bases each). Between the trimmed V and J ends, which lost 10 bases and 1 base, there was a span of 17 bases. CDR3 size: 15 residues. Looked up from germline, CDR1 is ENHRY and CDR2 is SYGVKD. The CDR3 bases are TGTGCCACCAGGGACGCTCGCGAGGCCAAAAACATTCAGTACTTC. Protein: CATRDAREAKNIQYF.